This passage covers 9 T cell receptor beta chains from one sample sequenced in a study of cytotoxic CD8 clonotypes in ibrutinib-treated CLL. TCRdb's table, derived via immunoSEQ multiplex PCR, lists solely in-frame clones and lacks some. Altogether around 300,000 clones are present, 70% to 80% being singletons, with the ten largest covering over 6.5%. The sequencing used PBMCs, collected before ibrutinib treatment. The receptor set was obtained from a human donor with chronic lymphocytic leukemia.

This chain uses TRBV5-6 with TRBJ1-3; 8 bases agree with TRBD1. After removal of 5 bases from V and 0 bases from J, the junction contained 4 bases not matched to a gene. CDR1 is SGHDT, CDR2 YYEEEE, per germline. This CDR3 is built from 15 residues. The CDR3 reads CASRTGANSGNTIYF. For the CDR3, the DNA is TGTGCCAGCAGGACAGGGGCCAACTCTGGAAACACCATATATTTT.

The genes are TRBV7-9 and TRBJ1-1, with D unclear. The germline V and J ends were trimmed by 4 bases and 8 bases, with 5 bases remaining between them. This CDR3 has 10 amino acids. CDR1 and CDR2 (germline): SEHNR, FQNEAQ (reference sequence). CDR3 protein: CASSSLEAFF. DNA of the CDR3: TGTGCCAGCAGCTCCCTAGAAGCTTTCTTT.

CDR3 bases: TGCGCCAGCAGCCAAGAGGTTGCAGGGGAGTATGGCTACACCTTC. Translation gives CASSQEVAGEYGYTF. The chain uses TRBV4-1 and TRBJ1-2, with D perhaps matching TRBD1 (6 bases). Germline CDR1 reads MGHRA; CDR2 reads YSYEKL. This CDR3 is 15 amino acids long. Trimming took 0 bases from V and 5 from J, leaving 13 bases between them.

The count of this clone is one. The V gene is TRBV6-1, the J gene TRBJ1-1; D gene ambiguous. The germline CDR1 and CDR2 sequences are MNHNS and SASEGT. V was cut by 0 bases and J by 4 bases, with 9 bases left in between. The length of the CDR3 is 14 residues. The CDR3 region is CASSEAREGTEAFF. For the CDR3, the DNA is TGTGCCAGCAGTGAAGCTAGGGAAGGCACTGAAGCTTTCTTT.

This clone was seen a single time. The CDR3 reads CASSISSPNEQFF. CDR3 DNA: TGTGCCAGTAGTATATCTAGCCCGAATGAGCAGTTCTTC. The rearrangement joins TRBV19 to TRBJ2-1, with D possibly TRBD2 on 5 matching bases. Deletions cut 2 bases from V and 7 bases from J, with 9 bases between. Germline CDR1 is LNHDA and CDR2 is SQIVND (reference sequence). CDR3 length equals 13 residues.

The V gene is TRBV4-3, the J gene TRBJ2-5; D is perhaps TRBD2 (5 bases). The V and J ends lost 4 bases and 5 bases respectively, with 11 bases between them. The CDR3 covers 13 residues. CDR1 is LGHNA, CDR2 YSLEER, per germline. The CDR3 spells CASSRTRVETQYF. CDR3 DNA: TGCGCCAGCAGCCGAACGAGGGTCGAGACCCAGTACTTC.

This clone occurred a few times. This chain uses TRBV5-4 with TRBJ2-7; maybe TRBD1 (7 bases). The CDR3 runs to 16 residues. The germline V and J ends were trimmed by 2 bases and 4 bases, with 19 bases remaining between them. CDR1 SGHNT and CDR2 YYREEE come from the germline V gene (reference sequence). The CDR3, as DNA: TGTGCCAGCAGCTTTTCGACAGGGAGGTTTTGGTACGAGCAGTACTTC. This gives the protein CASSFSTGRFWYEQYF.

The chain has TRBV2 and TRBJ2-3; unclear D gene. Trimming left V 5 bases short and J 0 bases short, with 12 bases between. Germline V gene sequence: CDR1 SNHLY, CDR2 FYNNEI. The CDR3 has 15 amino acids. CDR3 nucleotide sequence: TGTGCCAGCAGTAATCTAGACCTTAGCACAGATACGCAGTATTTT. This gives the protein CASSNLDLSTDTQYF.

This clone has only one observation. The chain is built from TRBV18 and TRBJ2-3, with TRBD1 matching 9 bases. This CDR3 comprises 12 residues. The V gene end was trimmed by 3 bases and the J gene end by 11 bases; junction bases not matched to a gene: 3. Germline CDR1 reads KGHSH; CDR2 reads LQKENI. Here the CDR3 DNA reads TGTGCCAGCTCACCGGACAGGGGTGGGCAGTATTTT. Amino acid sequence: CASSPDRGGQYF. Drawing the rest from reference TRBV18 and TRBJ2-3, the complete variable domain is NAGVMQNPRHLVRRRGQEARLRCSPMKGHSHVYWYRQLPEEGLKFMVYLQKENIIDESGMPKERFSAEFPKEGPSILRIQQVVRGDSAAYFCASSPDRGGQYFGPGTRLTVL.